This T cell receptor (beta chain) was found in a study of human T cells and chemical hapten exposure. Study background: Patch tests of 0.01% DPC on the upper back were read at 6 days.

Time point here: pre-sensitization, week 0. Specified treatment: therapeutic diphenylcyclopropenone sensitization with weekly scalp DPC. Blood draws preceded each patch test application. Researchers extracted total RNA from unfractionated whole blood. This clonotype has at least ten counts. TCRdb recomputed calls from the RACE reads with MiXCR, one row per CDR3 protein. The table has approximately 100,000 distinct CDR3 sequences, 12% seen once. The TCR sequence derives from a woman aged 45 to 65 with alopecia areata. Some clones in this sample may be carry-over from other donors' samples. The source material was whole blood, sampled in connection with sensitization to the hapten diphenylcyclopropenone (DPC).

In DNA form, the CDR3 reads TGCAGTGTCTCGGGCAGGTCAGGCACAGATACGCAGTATTTT. Its protein product is CSVSGRSGTDTQYF. The chain uses TRBV20-1 and TRBJ2-3; D not resolved. Germline V gives CDR1 DFQATT, CDR2 SNEGSKA (reference sequence). The CDR3 runs 14 residues. V was pared by 7 bases and J by 1 base, with 15 bases between.